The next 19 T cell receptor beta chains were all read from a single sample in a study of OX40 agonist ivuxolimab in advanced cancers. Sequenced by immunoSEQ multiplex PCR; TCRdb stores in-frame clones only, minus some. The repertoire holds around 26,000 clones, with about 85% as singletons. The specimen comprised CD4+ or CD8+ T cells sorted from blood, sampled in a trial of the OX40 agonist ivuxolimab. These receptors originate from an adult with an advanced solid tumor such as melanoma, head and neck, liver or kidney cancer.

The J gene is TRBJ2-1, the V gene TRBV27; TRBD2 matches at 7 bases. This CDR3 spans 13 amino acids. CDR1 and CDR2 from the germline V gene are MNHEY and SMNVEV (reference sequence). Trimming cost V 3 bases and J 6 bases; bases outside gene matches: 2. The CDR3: CASSFRGSNEQFF. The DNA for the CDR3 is TGTGCCAGCAGTTTCCGCGGGAGCAATGAGCAGTTCTTC.

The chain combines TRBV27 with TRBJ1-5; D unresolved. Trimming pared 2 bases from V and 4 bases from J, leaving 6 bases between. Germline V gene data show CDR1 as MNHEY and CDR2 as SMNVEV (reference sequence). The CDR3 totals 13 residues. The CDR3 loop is CASSLRGNQPQHF. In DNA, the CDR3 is TGTGCCAGCAGTTTACGAGGGAATCAGCCCCAGCATTTT.

The CDR3 DNA reads TGTGCCAGCAGCCCCTTCGGTCCTCTGCCCCAGCATTTT. It is translated as CASSPFGPLPQHF. V and J are TRBV27 and TRBJ1-5; D call uncertain. Germline lookup yields CDR1 MNHEY and CDR2 SMNVEV (reference sequence). This CDR3 spans 13 amino acids. V was pared by 6 bases and J by 9 bases, with 15 bases between.

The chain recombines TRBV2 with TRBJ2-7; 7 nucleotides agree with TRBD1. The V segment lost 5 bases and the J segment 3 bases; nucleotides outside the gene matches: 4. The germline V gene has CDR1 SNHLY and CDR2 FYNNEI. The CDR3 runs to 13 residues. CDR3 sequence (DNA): TGTGCCAGCAGTACAGGGGCGGGCTACGAGCAGTACTTC. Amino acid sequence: CASSTGAGYEQYF.

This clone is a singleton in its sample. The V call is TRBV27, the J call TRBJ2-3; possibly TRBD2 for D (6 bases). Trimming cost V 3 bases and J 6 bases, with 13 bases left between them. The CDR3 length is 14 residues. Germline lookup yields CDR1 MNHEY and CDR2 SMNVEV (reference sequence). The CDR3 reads CASSFGLTGDTQYF. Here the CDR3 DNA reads TGTGCCAGCAGTTTTGGACTAACGGGGGATACGCAGTATTTT.

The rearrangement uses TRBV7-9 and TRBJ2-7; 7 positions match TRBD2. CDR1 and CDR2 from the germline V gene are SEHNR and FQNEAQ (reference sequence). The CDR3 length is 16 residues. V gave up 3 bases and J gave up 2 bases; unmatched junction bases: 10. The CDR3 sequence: CASSLGGPGTTYEQYF. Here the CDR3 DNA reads TGTGCCAGCAGCTTGGGGGGACCCGGGACTACCTACGAGCAGTACTTC.

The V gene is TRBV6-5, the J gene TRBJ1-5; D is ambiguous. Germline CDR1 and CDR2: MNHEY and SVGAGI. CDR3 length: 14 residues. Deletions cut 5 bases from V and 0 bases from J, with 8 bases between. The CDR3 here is CASSTGYSNQPQHF. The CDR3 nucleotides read TGTGCCAGCAGTACGGGCTATAGCAATCAGCCCCAGCATTTT.

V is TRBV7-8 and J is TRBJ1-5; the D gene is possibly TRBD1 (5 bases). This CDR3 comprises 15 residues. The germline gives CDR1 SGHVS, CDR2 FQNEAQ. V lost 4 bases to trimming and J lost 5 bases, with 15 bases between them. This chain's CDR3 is CASSYGLGGYQPQHF. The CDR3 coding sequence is TGTGCCAGCAGCTATGGACTGGGGGGTTATCAGCCCCAGCATTTT.

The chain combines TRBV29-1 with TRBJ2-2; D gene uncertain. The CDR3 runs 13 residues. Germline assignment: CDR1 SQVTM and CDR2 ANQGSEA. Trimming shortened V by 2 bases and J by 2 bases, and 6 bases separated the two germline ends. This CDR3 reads CSVESVNTGELFF. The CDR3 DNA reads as TGCAGCGTTGAATCGGTAAACACCGGGGAGCTGTTTTTT.

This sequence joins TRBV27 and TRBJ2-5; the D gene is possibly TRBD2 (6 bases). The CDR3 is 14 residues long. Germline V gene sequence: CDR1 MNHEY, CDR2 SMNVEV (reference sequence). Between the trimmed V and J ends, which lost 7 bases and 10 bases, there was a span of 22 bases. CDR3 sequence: CASTYSGPPVDQYF. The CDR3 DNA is TGTGCCAGCACCTACAGCGGGCCCCCAGTGGACCAGTACTTC.

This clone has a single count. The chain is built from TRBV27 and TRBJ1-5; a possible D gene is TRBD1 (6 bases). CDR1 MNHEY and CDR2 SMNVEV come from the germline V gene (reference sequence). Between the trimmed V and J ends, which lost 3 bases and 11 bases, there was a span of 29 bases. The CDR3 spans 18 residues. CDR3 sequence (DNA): TGTGCCAGCAGTTTCTACCCTATAGGGGGGGGGACGGAAGTGTCCCAGCATTTT. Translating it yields CASSFYPIGGGTEVSQHF.

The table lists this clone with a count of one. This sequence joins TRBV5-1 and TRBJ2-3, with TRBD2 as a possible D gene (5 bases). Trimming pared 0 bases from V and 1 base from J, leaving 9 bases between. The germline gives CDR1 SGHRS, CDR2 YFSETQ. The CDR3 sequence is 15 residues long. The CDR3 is CASSLVEGRTDTQYF. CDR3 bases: TGCGCCAGCAGCTTGGTTGAGGGTCGCACAGATACGCAGTATTTT.

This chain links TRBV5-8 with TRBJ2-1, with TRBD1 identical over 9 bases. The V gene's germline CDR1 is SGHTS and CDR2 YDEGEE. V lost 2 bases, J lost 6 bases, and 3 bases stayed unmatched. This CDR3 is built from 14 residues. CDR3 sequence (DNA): TGTGCCAGCAGCTTAGGACAGGGGATCAATGAGCAGTTCTTC. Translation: CASSLGQGINEQFF.

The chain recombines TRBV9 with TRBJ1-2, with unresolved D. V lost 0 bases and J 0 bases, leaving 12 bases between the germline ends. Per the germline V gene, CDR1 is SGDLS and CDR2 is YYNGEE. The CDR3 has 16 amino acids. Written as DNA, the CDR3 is TGTGCCAGCAGCGTAGGGATTACGGCTGCTAACTATGGCTACACCTTC. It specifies CASSVGITAANYGYTF.

The DNA of the CDR3 is TGTGCCAGCAGCTTAGCTTGGCAAATAGGGCACGAGCAGTACTTC. Translated, it gives CASSLAWQIGHEQYF. The chain joins TRBV7-9 to TRBJ2-7; no clear D gene. The V gene lost 0 bases and the J gene lost 5 bases, with 14 bases spanning the gap. This CDR3 has 15 residues. Germline V CDR1 and CDR2: SEHNR, FQNEAQ (reference sequence).

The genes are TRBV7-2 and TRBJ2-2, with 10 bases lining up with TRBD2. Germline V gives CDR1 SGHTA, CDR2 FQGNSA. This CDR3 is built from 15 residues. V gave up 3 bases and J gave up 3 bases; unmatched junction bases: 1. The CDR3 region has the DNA TGTGCCAGCAGCTTCGGACTAGCGGACACCGGGGAGCTGTTTTTT. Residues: CASSFGLADTGELFF.

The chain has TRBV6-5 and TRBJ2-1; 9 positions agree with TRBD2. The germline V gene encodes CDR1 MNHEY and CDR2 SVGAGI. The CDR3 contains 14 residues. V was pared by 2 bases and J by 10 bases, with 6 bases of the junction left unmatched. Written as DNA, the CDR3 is TGTGCCAGCAGTTACCCGTCCGGACTAGCGGAGCAGTTCTTC. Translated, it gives CASSYPSGLAEQFF.

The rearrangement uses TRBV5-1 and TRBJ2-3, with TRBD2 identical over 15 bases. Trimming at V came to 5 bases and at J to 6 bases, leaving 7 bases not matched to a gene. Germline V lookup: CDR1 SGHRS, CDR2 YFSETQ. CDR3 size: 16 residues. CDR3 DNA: TGCGCCAGCAGATTCGGGACTAGCGGGGGGTTCGATACGCAGTATTTT. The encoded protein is CASRFGTSGGFDTQYF.

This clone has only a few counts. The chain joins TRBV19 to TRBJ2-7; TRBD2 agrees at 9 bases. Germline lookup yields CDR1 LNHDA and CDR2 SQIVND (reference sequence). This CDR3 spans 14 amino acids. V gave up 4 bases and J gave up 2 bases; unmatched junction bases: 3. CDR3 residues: CASSNRLAAYEQYF. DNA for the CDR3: TGTGCCAGTAGTAACCGACTAGCGGCCTACGAGCAGTACTTC.